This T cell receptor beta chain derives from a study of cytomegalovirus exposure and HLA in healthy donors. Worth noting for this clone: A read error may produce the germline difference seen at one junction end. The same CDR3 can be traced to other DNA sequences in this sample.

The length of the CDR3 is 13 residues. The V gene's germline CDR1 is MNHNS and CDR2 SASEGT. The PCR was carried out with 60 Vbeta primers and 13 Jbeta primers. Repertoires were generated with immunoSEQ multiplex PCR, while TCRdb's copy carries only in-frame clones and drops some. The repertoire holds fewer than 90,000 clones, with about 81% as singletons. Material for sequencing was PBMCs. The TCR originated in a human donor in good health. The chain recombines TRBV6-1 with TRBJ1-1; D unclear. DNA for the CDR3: TGCGCCAGCAGTGGGCGGGGTATCACTGAAGCTTTCTTT. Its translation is CASSGRGITEAFF.